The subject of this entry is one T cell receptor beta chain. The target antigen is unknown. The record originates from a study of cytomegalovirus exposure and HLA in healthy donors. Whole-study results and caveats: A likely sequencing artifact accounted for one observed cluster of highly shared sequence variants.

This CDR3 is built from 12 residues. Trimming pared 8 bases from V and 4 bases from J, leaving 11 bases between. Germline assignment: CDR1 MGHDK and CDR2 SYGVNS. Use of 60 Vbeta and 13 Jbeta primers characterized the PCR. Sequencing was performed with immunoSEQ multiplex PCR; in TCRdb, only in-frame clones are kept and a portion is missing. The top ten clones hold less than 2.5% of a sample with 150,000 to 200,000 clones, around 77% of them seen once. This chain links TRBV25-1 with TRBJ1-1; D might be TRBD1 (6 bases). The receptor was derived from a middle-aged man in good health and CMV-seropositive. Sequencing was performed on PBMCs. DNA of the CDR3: TGTGCCAGCTTGGGAGGGGGCACTGAAGCTTTCTTT. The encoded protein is CASLGGGTEAFF.